This entry is about one T cell receptor (beta chain). The record originates from a study of blood T cell repertoires in COVID-19. The wider study: Sources were T cells, B-cell-depleted T cells, or PBMCs; the material itself was cDNA or gDNA.

Clones were sequenced by immunoSEQ multiplex PCR, and TCRdb holds only the in-frame ones, with some missing. The sample holds 120,000 to 150,000 clones, 88% seen once. The junction had 8 bases not matched to a gene; V was cut back by 2 bases and J by 0 bases. The CDR3 covers 17 residues. The germline V gene encodes CDR1 SGHDN and CDR2 FVKESK. The rearrangement links TRBV14 to TRBJ1-1; 8 bases are a match to TRBD1. The origin of this receptor is a human donor in a cohort sampled during active COVID-19. The sample taken for sequencing was peripheral blood. The CDR3 region is CASSQLGDRRLNTEAFF. CDR3 DNA sequence: TGTGCCAGCAGCCAACTAGGGGACAGGAGATTGAACACTGAAGCTTTCTTT.